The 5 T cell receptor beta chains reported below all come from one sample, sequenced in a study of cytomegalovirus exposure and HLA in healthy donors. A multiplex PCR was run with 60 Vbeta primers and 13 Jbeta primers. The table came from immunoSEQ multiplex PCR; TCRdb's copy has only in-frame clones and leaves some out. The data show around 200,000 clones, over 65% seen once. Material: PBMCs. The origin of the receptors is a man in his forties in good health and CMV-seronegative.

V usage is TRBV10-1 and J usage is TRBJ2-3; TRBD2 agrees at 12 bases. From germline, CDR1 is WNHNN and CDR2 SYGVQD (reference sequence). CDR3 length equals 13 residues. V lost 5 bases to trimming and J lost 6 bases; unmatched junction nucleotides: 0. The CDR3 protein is CASSTSGRDTQYF. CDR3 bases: TGCGCCAGCAGTACTAGCGGGAGGGATACGCAGTATTTT.

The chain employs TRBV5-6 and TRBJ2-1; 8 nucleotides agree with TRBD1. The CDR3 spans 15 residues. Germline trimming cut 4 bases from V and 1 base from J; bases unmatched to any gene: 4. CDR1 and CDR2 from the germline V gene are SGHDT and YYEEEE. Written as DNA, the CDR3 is TGTGCCAGCAGCAAAGGACAGGGATCCTACAATGAGCAGTTCTTC. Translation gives CASSKGQGSYNEQFF.

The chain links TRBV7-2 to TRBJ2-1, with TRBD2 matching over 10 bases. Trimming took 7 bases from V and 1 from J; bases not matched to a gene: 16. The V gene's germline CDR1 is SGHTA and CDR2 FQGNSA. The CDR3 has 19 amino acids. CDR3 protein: CASTQGQNSGGKSYNEQFF. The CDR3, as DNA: TGTGCCAGCACCCAGGGGCAGAATAGCGGGGGGAAATCCTACAATGAGCAGTTCTTC. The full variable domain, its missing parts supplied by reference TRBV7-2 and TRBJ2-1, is GAGVSQSPSNKVTEKGKDVELRCDPISGHTALYWYRQSLGQGLEFLIYFQGNSAPDKSGLPSDRFSAERTGGSVSTLTIQRTQQEDSAVYLCASTQGQNSGGKSYNEQFFGPGTRLTVL.

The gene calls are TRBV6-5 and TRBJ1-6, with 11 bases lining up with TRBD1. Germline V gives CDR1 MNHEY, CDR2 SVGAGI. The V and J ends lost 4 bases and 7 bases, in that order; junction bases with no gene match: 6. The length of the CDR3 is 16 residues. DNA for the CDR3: TGTGCCAGCAGTTGGGCCGGGACAGGGGGGAATTCACCCCTCCACTTT. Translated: CASSWAGTGGNSPLHF.

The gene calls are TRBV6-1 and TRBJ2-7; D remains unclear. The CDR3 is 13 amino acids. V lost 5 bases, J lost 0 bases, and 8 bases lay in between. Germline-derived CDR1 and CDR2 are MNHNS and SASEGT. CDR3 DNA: TGTGCCAGCAGTCCCCCCGGCTCCTACGAGCAGTACTTC. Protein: CASSPPGSYEQYF.